This passage covers 18 T cell receptor beta chains from one sample sequenced in a study of blood T cell repertoires in COVID-19. Repertoires were generated with immunoSEQ multiplex PCR, while TCRdb's copy carries only in-frame clones and drops some. The table includes 250,000 to 300,000 clones, about 88% detected once. The sample was peripheral blood. Source of these receptors: a woman aged 55-75 years with acute or convalescent COVID-19.

CDR3 region: CASSPTGPRSGNTIYF. Written as DNA, the CDR3 is TGTGCCAGCAGCCCGACAGGTCCACGCTCTGGAAACACCATATATTTT. This sequence joins TRBV6-2 or TRBV6-3 and TRBJ1-3; TRBD1 is a possible D gene (6 bases). This CDR3 region has 16 residues. Germline CDR1 is MNHEY and CDR2 is SVGEGT. V gave up 6 bases and J gave up 0 bases, with 15 bases separating them.

V and J are TRBV7-9 and TRBJ1-1; 7 bases agree with TRBD1. V lost 5 bases to trimming and J lost 3 bases; unmatched junction nucleotides: 6. Germline CDR1 reads SEHNR; CDR2 reads FQNEAQ (reference sequence). This CDR3 has 14 residues. The CDR3 DNA reads TGTGCCAGCAGCCCGACAGGGACGGACACTGAAGCTTTCTTT. Translation: CASSPTGTDTEAFF. Combining the CDR3 with reference TRBV7-9 and TRBJ1-1 gives the whole variable domain DTGVSQNPRHKITKRGQNVTFRCDPISEHNRLYWYRQTLGQGPEFLTYFQNEAQLEKSRLLSDRFSAERPKGSFSTLEIQRTEQGDSAMYLCASSPTGTDTEAFFGQGTRLTVV.

The chain recombines TRBV5-4 with TRBJ1-1; D perhaps matches TRBD1 (5 bases). Trimming took 4 bases from V and 6 from J, leaving 16 bases between them. The CDR3 is made up of 14 amino acids. Germline values: CDR1 SGHNT, CDR2 YYREEE (reference sequence). The CDR3 spells CASSGRDSGPEAFF. The CDR3, as DNA: TGTGCCAGCAGCGGCCGGGACTCCGGCCCTGAAGCTTTCTTT. Complete variable domain (other parts from reference TRBV5-4 and TRBJ1-1): ETGVTQSPTHLIKTRGQQVTLRCSSQSGHNTVSWYQQALGQGPQFIFQYYREEENGRGNFPPRFSGLQFPNYSSELNVNALELDDSALYLCASSGRDSGPEAFFGQGTRLTVV.

The chain carries TRBV9 and TRBJ1-4, with 8 nucleotides matching TRBD1. Germline-derived CDR1 and CDR2 are SGDLS and YYNGEE. The CDR3 has 18 residues. V was pared by 0 bases and J by 8 bases, with 15 bases of the junction left unmatched. CDR3 loop: CASSVDPGGPGAQEKLFF. The DNA of the CDR3 is TGTGCCAGCAGCGTAGACCCAGGGGGCCCGGGGGCTCAGGAAAAACTGTTTTTT.

The chain couples TRBV6-2 or TRBV6-3 to TRBJ1-5; D gene uncertain. Germline lookup yields CDR1 MNHEY and CDR2 SVGEGT. Trimming left V 2 bases short and J 4 bases short, with 6 bases between. This CDR3 is built from 13 residues. The CDR3 loop reads CASSYTENQPQHF. The CDR3 DNA reads as TGTGCCAGCAGTTACACTGAAAATCAGCCCCAGCATTTT.

In nucleotides, the CDR3 is TGTGCCAGCAGTCGGACTCTCCCGGGGAACACTGAAGCTTTCTTT. Residues: CASSRTLPGNTEAFF. This chain links TRBV6-5 with TRBJ1-1; D is ambiguous. Trimming took off 5 bases at V and 1 base at J, with 14 bases between the two ends. This CDR3 region has 15 residues. Per germline, CDR1 MNHEY and CDR2 SVGAGI.

The rearrangement links TRBV5-1 to TRBJ2-7, with TRBD2 as a possible D gene (5 bases). V was pared by 4 bases and J by 3 bases, with 14 bases between. CDR1 is SGHRS, CDR2 YFSETQ, per germline. CDR3 size: 14 residues. Here the CDR3 reads CASSLTDAGYEQYF. The CDR3 DNA reads as TGCGCCAGCAGCCTTACGGACGCGGGCTACGAGCAGTACTTC.

The chain has TRBV4-3 and TRBJ2-2, with D perhaps TRBD2 (5 bases). Trimming stripped 2 bases from V and 0 bases from J, with 7 bases between. Germline V gene sequence: CDR1 LGHNA, CDR2 YSLEER. The CDR3 runs 15 residues. CDR3 residues: CASSQTGTNTGELFF. The DNA for the CDR3 is TGCGCCAGCAGCCAAACGGGGACGAACACCGGGGAGCTGTTTTTT.

The J gene is TRBJ2-7, the V gene TRBV9; a weak D match, TRBD2 (6 bases). Germline values: CDR1 SGDLS, CDR2 YYNGEE. CDR3 length: 14 amino acids. The V and J ends lost 1 base and 6 bases respectively, with 14 bases between them. Here the CDR3 DNA reads TGTGCCAGCAGCGTATTTACGGACGGGGGCGAGCAGTACTTC. It encodes CASSVFTDGGEQYF.

The J gene is TRBJ2-2, the V gene TRBV18; 12 bases fit TRBD2. This CDR3 contains 18 residues. The V and J ends lost 5 bases and 0 bases, in that order; junction bases with no gene match: 7. The germline gives CDR1 KGHSH, CDR2 LQKENI. CDR3 in DNA: TGTGCCAGCTCATTAGGACTAGCGGGGCTCGCGAACACCGGGGAGCTGTTTTTT. Translated, it gives CASSLGLAGLANTGELFF.

This clone was seen only once. The genes are TRBV5-4 and TRBJ2-1, with 7 bases lining up with TRBD1. This CDR3 is 15 amino acids long. Per germline, CDR1 SGHNT and CDR2 YYREEE (reference sequence). The V segment lost 3 bases and the J segment 5 bases; nucleotides outside the gene matches: 8. The CDR3 DNA reads TGTGCCAGCAGCTGGCCGGGACAGAGAGACAATGAGCAGTTCTTC. Its protein product is CASSWPGQRDNEQFF.

The chain employs TRBV20-1 and TRBJ1-4, with 8 bases aligning to TRBD1. CDR3 length equals 15 residues. Trimming at V came to 4 bases and at J to 5 bases, leaving 9 bases not matched to a gene. Germline V gene sequence: CDR1 DFQATT, CDR2 SNEGSKA (reference sequence). CDR3 amino acids: CSATEDRATNEKLFF. CDR3 nucleotides: TGCAGTGCTACTGAGGACAGGGCCACAAATGAAAAACTGTTTTTT.

This clone was seen a few times. The rearrangement joins TRBV5-5 to TRBJ2-7, with 8 bases that match TRBD1. With V trimmed by 1 base and J by 5 bases, 5 bases remained unmatched. The CDR3 loop spans 14 amino acids. CDR1 SGHKS and CDR2 YYEKEE come from the germline V gene (reference sequence). The CDR3 sequence is CASSLRTGLDEQYF. The DNA of the CDR3 is TGTGCCAGCAGCTTGAGGACAGGGTTAGACGAGCAGTACTTC.

As DNA, the CDR3 is TGTGCCAGTAGTATAGTAGGACAGCGCAAAGATCAGCCCCAGCATTTT. Its protein is CASSIVGQRKDQPQHF. The gene calls are TRBV19 and TRBJ1-5; D perhaps matches TRBD1 (6 bases). V was shortened by 1 base and J by 5 bases, with 15 bases between the two germline ends. Germline CDR1 is LNHDA and CDR2 is SQIVND (reference sequence). CDR3 length: 16 residues.

The CDR3 nucleotides are TGTGCCAGCAGCGCCCCGACAGGGATGGTGAGTCGTGGCTACACCTTC. It is translated as CASSAPTGMVSRGYTF. J is TRBJ1-2 and V is TRBV9, with TRBD1 matching 7 bases. Germline CDR1 and CDR2: SGDLS and YYNGEE. The CDR3 loop spans 16 amino acids. The junction had 15 bases not matched to a gene; V was cut back by 3 bases and J by 7 bases. Looking up the rest from reference TRBV9 and TRBJ1-2 gives the full variable domain: DSGVTQTPKHLITATGQRVTLRCSPRSGDLSVYWYQQSLDQGLQFLIQYYNGEERAKGNILERFSAQQFPDLHSELNLSSLELGDSALYFCASSAPTGMVSRGYTFGSGTRLTVV.

The V and J genes are TRBV6-4 and TRBJ2-1; TRBD2 matches at 7 bases. This CDR3 comprises 14 residues. Per germline, CDR1 MRHNA and CDR2 SNTAGT. V was clipped by 6 bases and J by 6 bases; unmatched bases: 8. This chain's CDR3 is CASSGGLDSNEQFF. CDR3 nucleotides: TGTGCCAGCAGCGGCGGACTAGATTCCAATGAGCAGTTCTTC.

The chain has TRBV2 and TRBJ2-7; 11 bases are shared with TRBD1. This CDR3 has 15 residues. Trimming at V came to 8 bases and at J to 2 bases, leaving 8 bases not matched to a gene. The V gene's germline CDR1 is SNHLY and CDR2 FYNNEI. The CDR3 coding sequence is TGTGCCAGCGGAAAGGGACAGGGGGATACCTACGAGCAGTACTTC. Its translation: CASGKGQGDTYEQYF.

V is TRBV29-1 and J is TRBJ2-3; tentatively, D is TRBD2 (6 bases). The V end lost 6 bases, the J end lost 4 bases, and 14 bases lay between the germline ends. Looked up from germline, CDR1 is SQVTM and CDR2 is ANQGSEA. The CDR3 totals 13 residues. The CDR3 DNA follows: TGCAGCGTGGGGACGGGAGCCCCAGATACGCAGTATTTT. Its translation is CSVGTGAPDTQYF.